This TCR beta chain was recorded in a study of regulatory T cells in long-lasting Graves disease. Building the TCR beta libraries relied on iRepertoire HTBI primers, and CDR3 regions underwent Arm-PCR. MiXCR, run by TCRdb on the multiplex PCR reads, gives a single entry per CDR3 protein. The table has over 500,000 distinct CDR3 sequences, about 16% seen once; the top ten hold 12%. This clonotype was observed at least ten times. Time point in this sample: newly diagnosed GD, antithyroid drugs for less than 3 months. Isolated PBMC RNA provided the starting material for the TCR library. The germline gives CDR1 MGHRA, CDR2 YSYEKL. This CDR3 contains 13 residues. The V end lost 1 base, the J end lost 6 bases, and 9 bases lay between the germline ends. Separately, the same data were catalogued under a study of T cells in Graves' hyperthyroidism and ophthalmopathy.

The sequence derives from a man aged 18 to 29 with Graves disease. This rearrangement joins TRBV4-1 to TRBJ1-1; D unclear. The source material was peripheral blood mononuclear cells (PBMCs), sampled at new diagnosis, from a patient treated with antithyroid drugs. The CDR3 DNA sequence: TGCGCCAGCAGCCAAGTACCCCCAGCTGAAGCTTTCTTT. It translates to CASSQVPPAEAFF.